This T cell receptor (beta chain) was documented in a study of T cell changes during pregnancy in multiple sclerosis. The data were produced by immunoSEQ multiplex PCR, yet TCRdb's version contains in-frame clones alone and is incomplete. The sample shows 40,000 to 50,000 clones, approximately 92% of them seen only once. CDR3 length equals 14 residues. The V gene end was trimmed by 5 bases and the J gene end by 7 bases; junction bases not matched to a gene: 10. CDR1 MNHEY and CDR2 SVGAGI come from the germline V gene. The sample was CD4+ T cells from peripheral blood mononuclear cells, taken in the first trimester of pregnancy. This sequence joins TRBV6-5 and TRBJ2-5; 7 nucleotides match TRBD2. This receptor was identified in a female donor with multiple sclerosis, enrolled in a pregnancy study. The CDR3: CASSLGLERGTQYF. CDR3 DNA sequence: TGTGCCAGCAGTCTCGGACTAGAACGGGGGACCCAGTACTTC.